The 4 T cell receptor beta chains presented below share a single source sample, sequenced in a study of blood T cell repertoires in COVID-19. Sequenced by immunoSEQ multiplex PCR; TCRdb stores in-frame clones only, minus some. Found here are fewer than 350,000 clones, around 90% of them singletons; the top ten hold approximately 4.7%. The sequenced sample was PBMCs or T cells enriched from blood (not recorded which). The receptors come from a man in his fifties or sixties who had recovered from COVID-19.

This clone was observed a single time. The J gene is TRBJ1-5, the V gene TRBV6-5, with no clear D. Germline V lookup: CDR1 MNHEY, CDR2 SVGAGI. The V and J ends lost 8 bases and 0 bases respectively, with 11 bases between them. There are 14 residues in the CDR3. This chain's CDR3 is CASLGESSNQPQHF. The CDR3 DNA reads TGTGCCAGCCTCGGGGAGAGTAGCAATCAGCCCCAGCATTTT.

This chain links TRBV19 with TRBJ1-5; 7 nucleotides agree with TRBD1. In germline, CDR1 is LNHDA, CDR2 SQIVND (reference sequence). V shed 8 bases and J 7 bases; nucleotides not matched to a gene: 17. CDR3 length: 16 amino acids. CDR3 residues: CASSTPGQSLRQPQHF. In DNA form, the CDR3 reads TGTGCCAGTTCAACACCGGGACAGAGTTTGAGGCAGCCCCAGCATTTT.

J is TRBJ2-1 and V is TRBV14; maybe TRBD2 (5 bases). The length of the CDR3 is 17 residues. Trimming stripped 1 base from V and 0 bases from J, with 13 bases between. CDR1 SGHDN and CDR2 FVKESK come from the germline V gene. The CDR3 region is CASSQAGGPSSYNEQFF. CDR3 DNA sequence: TGTGCCAGCAGCCAAGCAGGCGGGCCTAGCTCCTACAATGAGCAGTTCTTC.

The V call is TRBV29-1, the J call TRBJ2-1, with 8 positions matching TRBD1. The CDR3 length is 14 residues. The germline V gene has CDR1 SQVTM and CDR2 ANQGSEA. The ends lost 7 bases at V and 6 bases at J; junction bases unmatched: 11. Here the CDR3 reads CSATRGTGGNEQFF. The CDR3 region has the DNA TGCAGCGCCACGAGGGGGACAGGAGGCAATGAGCAGTTCTTC.